Presented here are 24 T cell receptor beta chains from one specimen sequenced in a study of OX40 agonist ivuxolimab in advanced cancers. Libraries were prepared by immunoSEQ multiplex PCR; TCRdb keeps only in-frame clonotypes and omits some of them. The table has approximately 94,000 clones, 75% to 95% seen once. The starting material was CD4+ or CD8+ T cells sorted from blood, obtained in a trial of the OX40 agonist ivuxolimab. Receptor source: an adult with an advanced solid tumor such as melanoma, head and neck, liver or kidney cancer.

This chain uses TRBV4-3 with TRBJ2-1; D is perhaps TRBD2 (6 bases). Germline V lookup: CDR1 LGHNA, CDR2 YSLEER. The CDR3 loop spans 16 amino acids. V gave up 1 base and J gave up 10 bases, with 20 bases separating them. The CDR3 region has the DNA TGCGCCAGCAGCCAAGTTTTCCCTAGCCCGGAGGGAGAGCAGTTCTTC. Its protein is CASSQVFPSPEGEQFF.

This clone was counted at least ten times. The CDR3 DNA reads TGTGCCAGCAGCTTAAGGGAGCTCCGTTTTGGCTACACCTTC. This sequence encodes CASSLRELRFGYTF. The J gene is TRBJ1-2, the V gene TRBV7-9; D is undetermined. Germline CDR1 SEHNR, CDR2 FQNEAQ (reference sequence). V lost 2 bases and J 7 bases, leaving 14 bases between the germline ends. The CDR3 has 14 amino acids.

This chain joins TRBV5-6 and TRBJ2-1, with D possibly TRBD2 on 5 matching bases. V lost 2 bases to trimming and J lost 4 bases, with 13 bases between them. The CDR3 loop spans 15 amino acids. Germline V lookup: CDR1 SGHDT, CDR2 YYEEEE. CDR3 in DNA: TGTGCCAGCAGCTTAGGAGCCCCGGGGTACAATGAGCAGTTCTTC. It translates to CASSLGAPGYNEQFF.

The chain has TRBV19 and TRBJ2-1; TRBD2 agrees at 10 bases. Trimming cost V 8 bases and J 4 bases; bases outside gene matches: 14. The CDR3 is 17 residues long. Germline V gene data show CDR1 as LNHDA and CDR2 as SQIVND (reference sequence). CDR3 protein: CASSSIQTSGSYNEQFF. The CDR3 nucleotides read TGTGCCAGTTCCTCTATACAGACTAGCGGGTCTTACAATGAGCAGTTCTTC.

V usage is TRBV7-6 and J usage is TRBJ2-1; TRBD1 matches 7 bases. The CDR3 extends over 15 amino acids. V shed 2 bases, J shed 4 bases, and the junction held 5 bases outside the gene matches. Germline loops: CDR1 SGHVS, CDR2 FNYEAQ. The CDR3 nucleotides are TGTGCCAGCAGCTTAAACAGGGGAGAGTACAATGAGCAGTTCTTC. Protein sequence: CASSLNRGEYNEQFF.

The V call is TRBV6-1, the J call TRBJ1-3, with D maybe TRBD1 (6 bases). This CDR3 spans 13 amino acids. Germline V gene sequence: CDR1 MNHNS, CDR2 SASEGT. Between the trimmed V and J ends, which lost 5 bases and 8 bases, there was a span of 13 bases. The CDR3 nucleotides read TGTGCCAGCAGTTTACAGGGTAGAGACACCATATATTTT. Translating gives CASSLQGRDTIYF.

This chain uses TRBV6-1 with TRBJ1-5; D is unresolved. V was trimmed by 1 base and J by 6 bases, leaving 10 bases between them. Per the germline V gene, CDR1 is MNHNS and CDR2 is SASEGT. The CDR3 loop spans 14 amino acids. DNA of the CDR3: TGTGCCAGCAGTGAAGGTTCATGGGGTCAGCCCCAGCATTTT. Its protein is CASSEGSWGQPQHF.

The chain employs TRBV18 and TRBJ2-3; 8 bases align to TRBD2. Per germline, CDR1 KGHSH and CDR2 LQKENI. The CDR3 sequence is 15 residues long. Germline trimming cut 3 bases from V and 4 bases from J; bases unmatched to any gene: 6. The CDR3 here is CASSPIAGRADTQYF. The CDR3 region has the DNA TGTGCCAGCTCACCCATAGCGGGAAGGGCAGATACGCAGTATTTT.

The chain employs TRBV28 and TRBJ2-3; 8 bases agree with TRBD1. V shed 5 bases, J shed 6 bases, and the junction held 10 bases outside the gene matches. Germline lookup yields CDR1 MDHEN and CDR2 SYDVKM. This CDR3 is built from 15 residues. The CDR3 nucleotides read TGTGCCAGCAGTGCGGCCGGGACAGGAGTTGATACGCAGTATTTT. Amino acid sequence: CASSAAGTGVDTQYF.

This clone was found once. This chain joins TRBV10-2 and TRBJ1-1, with D possibly matching TRBD1 (6 bases). This CDR3 is built from 14 residues. In germline, CDR1 is WSHSY, CDR2 SAAADI. V gave up 5 bases and J gave up 4 bases, with 14 bases separating them. CDR3 residues: CASSSRVGGTEAFF. DNA of the CDR3: TGCGCCAGCAGTTCACGGGTAGGGGGCACTGAAGCTTTCTTT.

This sequence joins TRBV18 and TRBJ2-3; 7 bases are a match to TRBD2. The CDR3 extends over 17 amino acids. The V gene's germline CDR1 is KGHSH and CDR2 LQKENI. V was clipped by 4 bases and J by 3 bases; unmatched bases: 13. The CDR3 DNA sequence: TGTGCCAGCTCACGGTGGCTAGCGGTAGAAGCGACAGATACGCAGTATTTT. Its protein is CASSRWLAVEATDTQYF.

This clone was seen only once. Different DNA sequences within this sample yield the same CDR3. This rearrangement joins TRBV28 to TRBJ1-4; D unclear. Germline values: CDR1 MDHEN, CDR2 SYDVKM. V was trimmed by 1 base and J by 5 bases, leaving 8 bases between them. This CDR3 has 14 residues. CDR3 protein: CASSLSGKNEKLFF. CDR3 nucleotides: TGTGCCAGCAGTTTATCTGGGAAGAATGAAAAACTGTTTTTT.

The CDR3 region is CASSQGRLAKYNEQFF. Here the CDR3 DNA reads TGCGCCAGCAGCCAGGGGAGACTAGCGAAATACAATGAGCAGTTCTTC. J is TRBJ2-1 and V is TRBV4-3, with TRBD2 matching over 8 bases. The CDR3 totals 16 residues. Trimming removed 3 bases from V and 4 bases from J; junction bases left unmatched: 8. Per germline, CDR1 LGHNA and CDR2 YSLEER.

The rearrangement joins TRBV7-3 to TRBJ2-1; 11 nucleotides align to TRBD2. Germline V lookup: CDR1 SGHTA, CDR2 FQGTGA. There are 15 residues in the CDR3. V lost 2 bases, J lost 5 bases, and 2 bases stayed unmatched. CDR3 nucleotide sequence: TGTGCCAGCAGCTTAGAACTAGCGGGAGACAATGAGCAGTTCTTC. Translation gives CASSLELAGDNEQFF.

This clone was counted only a few times. CDR3 sequence (DNA): TGTGCCAGCAGCTTAGGGCCGAGCGCCAATGAGCAGTTCTTC. As protein: CASSLGPSANEQFF. The chain links TRBV7-2 to TRBJ2-1; D is uncertain. CDR1 is SGHTA, CDR2 FQGNSA, per germline. The CDR3 has 14 residues. V was trimmed by 1 base and J by 6 bases, leaving 10 bases between them. Full variable domain (remainder filled in from reference TRBV7-2 and TRBJ2-1): GAGVSQSPSNKVTEKGKDVELRCDPISGHTALYWYRQSLGQGLEFLIYFQGNSAPDKSGLPSDRFSAERTGGSVSTLTIQRTQQEDSAVYLCASSLGPSANEQFFGPGTRLTVL.

The chain joins TRBV29-1 to TRBJ2-7; D is uncertain. V lost 3 bases and J 0 bases, leaving 9 bases between the germline ends. The V gene's germline CDR1 is SQVTM and CDR2 ANQGSEA. The CDR3 sequence is 13 residues long. The CDR3 DNA is TGCAGCGTTGAGTTACCGCACTCCTACGAGCAGTACTTC. It codes for CSVELPHSYEQYF.

V gene TRBV7-3 combines with J gene TRBJ2-5, with TRBD1 matching 7 bases. Germline V gene data show CDR1 as SGHTA and CDR2 as FQGTGA. Trimming at V came to 6 bases and at J to 4 bases, leaving 8 bases not matched to a gene. The CDR3 extends over 14 amino acids. This CDR3 is CASSPGAGGETQYF. CDR3 DNA sequence: TGTGCCAGCAGTCCAGGGGCAGGGGGAGAGACCCAGTACTTC.

The chain links TRBV5-6 to TRBJ2-7; D gene ambiguous. The V and J ends lost 1 base and 5 bases respectively, with 4 bases between them. The CDR3 length is 11 residues. Germline CDR1 reads SGHDT; CDR2 reads YYEEEE. The CDR3 DNA reads TGTGCCAGCAGCTTGACCCACGAGCAGTACTTC. It specifies CASSLTHEQYF.

The chain joins TRBV6-6 to TRBJ2-2; D may match TRBD1 or TRBD2 (5 bases each). V was clipped by 6 bases and J by 4 bases, with 9 bases between them. This CDR3 spans 13 amino acids. Germline-derived CDR1 and CDR2 are MNHNY and SVGAGI (reference sequence). This CDR3 reads CASSWDPTGELFF. The CDR3 coding sequence is TGTGCCAGCAGCTGGGACCCCACCGGGGAGCTGTTTTTT.

This chain connects TRBV18 to TRBJ1-1; 7 bases are shared with TRBD1. The CDR3 runs 15 residues. Germline values: CDR1 KGHSH, CDR2 LQKENI. V lost 10 bases and J lost 0; bases outside the gene matches: 11. The CDR3 sequence: CANSRQGPMNTEAFF. The CDR3, as DNA: TGTGCCAACTCCCGACAGGGACCGATGAACACTGAAGCTTTCTTT.

The chain couples TRBV5-1 to TRBJ2-3; unclear D gene. The V end was cut by 5 bases, the J end by 1 base, with 5 bases between. Germline loops: CDR1 SGHRS, CDR2 YFSETQ. This CDR3 has 12 amino acids. The CDR3 reads CASSGGTDTQYF. The CDR3 bases are TGCGCCAGCAGTGGGGGCACAGATACGCAGTATTTT.

Of note for this clone: The sample holds other DNA sequences that translate to the same CDR3. This rearrangement joins TRBV7-2 to TRBJ1-1; TRBD1 might be the D (6 bases). The CDR3 covers 13 residues. Germline lookup yields CDR1 SGHTA and CDR2 FQGNSA. With 5 bases removed from V and 1 base from J, the gap between germline ends came to 8 bases. The CDR3 region has the DNA TGTGCCAGCAGCCTACAGGGGAACACTGAAGCTTTCTTT. Protein sequence: CASSLQGNTEAFF.

This clone was counted a single time. This sequence joins TRBV6-4 and TRBJ1-5; the match to TRBD1 covers 7 bases. The length of the CDR3 is 13 residues. The junction had 4 bases not matched to a gene; V was cut back by 5 bases and J by 6 bases. Germline lookup yields CDR1 MRHNA and CDR2 SNTAGT. The CDR3 nucleotides read TGTGCCAGCAGTCCACAGGGGAGTCAGCCCCAGCATTTT. Translated: CASSPQGSQPQHF.

The V and J genes are TRBV6-1 and TRBJ1-3; no reliable D call. CDR3 length: 13 residues. Germline values: CDR1 MNHNS, CDR2 SASEGT. V lost 8 bases, J lost 6 bases, and 14 bases lay in between. The CDR3 spells CASRRPDLNTIYF. The DNA of the CDR3 is TGTGCCAGCCGGAGGCCAGATCTAAACACCATATATTTT.